This TCR beta chain appears in the sequencing data of a study of identical twins. Study-level results: With abundant cord blood beta clonotypes, insertions were fewer; memory repertoires showed no such pattern. Zero-insertion analyses were open to partial confounding by invariant MAIT and iNKT cells.

TCRdb redid the calling of the 5' RACE reads with MiXCR, one entry per CDR3 protein. The data contain about 660,000 distinct CDR3 sequences, 8.6% of them seen just once; the ten biggest clones take up around 0.95%. CDR3 length equals 15 residues. V gave up 4 bases and J gave up 5 bases, with 15 bases separating them. This clonotype was counted many times. Its antigen is currently unknown. This sample was also put to use in a study of yellow fever vaccine responses in identical twins.

The chain links TRBV12-3 or TRBV12-4 to TRBJ1-5; D unresolved. This TCR derives from a woman between 18 and 29 years old in good health. Specimen: PBMCs. The CDR3 loop reads CASSSGLIGDQPQHF. CDR3 sequence (DNA): TGTGCCAGCAGTTCTGGACTTATAGGAGATCAGCCCCAGCATTTT.